The 28 T cell receptor beta chains below all came from one sample that was sequenced in a study of Ad26.COV2.S vaccination and SARS-CoV-2 variants. The treatment denotes: about 20 received Ad26.COV2.S at low or high dose, single or two shots; a few received placebo; per-sample allocation not given. Day 63 after the first vaccine or placebo injection was the time point for sampling. Assay used: immunoSEQ multiplex PCR; TCRdb lists only in-frame clones, some missing. Of around 450,000 clones detected, around 91% appear once; the ten largest clones hold about 4.5%. The material was peripheral blood, obtained in a trial of Ad26.COV2.S vaccine versus placebo. Receptors were obtained from a person aged 18-60 years who received the Ad26.COV2.S COVID-19 vaccine or a placebo.

The CDR3 sequence: CASSYWLEDYEQYF. In DNA form, the CDR3 reads TGTGCCAGCAGTTACTGGTTGGAAGACTACGAGCAGTACTTC. This rearrangement joins TRBV6-2 or TRBV6-3 to TRBJ2-7; D is unclear. The CDR3 covers 14 residues. Germline assignment: CDR1 MNHEY and CDR2 SVGEGT. Trimming removed 1 base from V and 3 bases from J, with 10 bases in between.

The chain joins TRBV27 to TRBJ2-5; TRBD2 matches 16 bases. This CDR3 contains 18 residues. Germline CDR1 MNHEY, CDR2 SMNVEV (reference sequence). V lost 4 bases, J lost 3 bases, and 8 bases stayed unmatched. DNA of the CDR3: TGTGCCAGCAGTTCCCGCGGGACTAGCGGGAGGGCCGAAGAGACCCAGTACTTC. Protein sequence: CASSSRGTSGRAEETQYF.

This clone has a single count. The J gene is TRBJ1-2, the V gene TRBV28, with TRBD1 as a possible D gene (5 bases). The CDR3 consists of 11 residues. Germline V gene sequence: CDR1 MDHEN, CDR2 SYDVKM. V was trimmed by 5 bases and J by 5 bases, leaving 6 bases between them. This CDR3 reads CASSRQYGYTF. The DNA for the CDR3 is TGTGCCAGCAGTCGACAGTATGGCTACACCTTC.

The chain uses TRBV2 and TRBJ2-3, with no clear D. Trimming pared 4 bases from V and 0 bases from J, leaving 11 bases between. The germline gives CDR1 SNHLY, CDR2 FYNNEI. CDR3 length: 15 amino acids. CDR3 nucleotides: TGTGCCAGCAGTGGCCTAGATTATAGCACAGATACGCAGTATTTT. It encodes CASSGLDYSTDTQYF.

The genes are TRBV4-2 and TRBJ1-2, with D perhaps matching TRBD1 (6 bases). Germline V CDR1 and CDR2: LGHNA, YNFKEQ. V lost 2 bases and J lost 3, with 13 bases in between. The CDR3 extends over 15 amino acids. The DNA of the CDR3 is TGTGCCAGCAGCCAATTTCAACAGGGCGACTATGGCTACACCTTC. Its translation: CASSQFQQGDYGYTF.

V usage is TRBV5-6 and J usage is TRBJ1-2; D call uncertain. The CDR3 is made up of 16 amino acids. CDR1 is SGHDT and CDR2 is YYEEEE in the germline V gene. V lost 0 bases to trimming and J lost 0 bases, with 12 bases between them. As DNA, the CDR3 is TGTGCCAGCAGCTTGGACTCGGGCCACGCTAACTATGGCTACACCTTC. Translated, it gives CASSLDSGHANYGYTF.

The chain is built from TRBV27 and TRBJ2-3; D is uncertain. CDR3 size: 13 residues. Trimming took 2 bases from V and 5 from J, leaving 8 bases between them. The germline V gene has CDR1 MNHEY and CDR2 SMNVEV (reference sequence). Here the CDR3 DNA reads TGTGCCAGCAGTTTAATGCTGGGAGATACGCAGTATTTT. It codes for CASSLMLGDTQYF.

This clone was detected only once. The chain couples TRBV7-9 to TRBJ2-3; D tentatively fits TRBD1 or TRBD2 (5 bases each). Trimming removed 5 bases from V and 5 bases from J, with 20 bases in between. The CDR3 runs 16 residues. Germline V gene data show CDR1 as SEHNR and CDR2 as FQNEAQ (reference sequence). CDR3 sequence (DNA): TGTGCCAGCAGCCTAGGGACCAACCTCGAGCGAGATACGCAGTATTTT. The encoded protein is CASSLGTNLERDTQYF.

The chain is built from TRBV6-6 and TRBJ2-3; no clear D. Trimming stripped 3 bases from V and 4 bases from J, with 11 bases between. The germline V gene has CDR1 MNHNY and CDR2 SVGAGI (reference sequence). This CDR3 contains 14 residues. The CDR3 DNA follows: TGTGCCAGCAGTTATGGAGAAGCCGCAGATACGCAGTATTTT. Its translation: CASSYGEAADTQYF.

The CDR3 DNA follows: TGCGCCAGCAGCCTTATCTCAGGGATTTCTGTCCAAGAGACCCAGTACTTC. It codes for CASSLISGISVQETQYF. The chain links TRBV4-1 to TRBJ2-5, with a weak D call TRBD1 (5 bases). CDR1 is MGHRA, CDR2 YSYEKL, per germline. Trimming left V 4 bases short and J 1 base short, with 19 bases between. The CDR3 is 17 amino acids.

The V gene is TRBV27, the J gene TRBJ2-7; 12 bases are shared with TRBD2. The CDR3 loop spans 19 amino acids. J lost 3 bases, V lost 3 bases, and 15 bases had no gene match. The germline gives CDR1 MNHEY, CDR2 SMNVEV (reference sequence). CDR3 coding DNA: TGTGCCAGCAGTTTGACTGGGCTAGCGGGAGGGCCTATTAGCTACGAGCAGTACTTC. Translated, it gives CASSLTGLAGGPISYEQYF.

The V and J genes are TRBV19 and TRBJ2-1; D perhaps matches TRBD2 (7 bases). V was pared by 10 bases and J by 12 bases, with 25 bases between. Germline V gives CDR1 LNHDA, CDR2 SQIVND (reference sequence). The CDR3 consists of 14 residues. The CDR3 coding sequence is TGTGCCACCGAAGCCGGGACACCGGGGGGCGGGCAGTTCTTC. Translation gives CATEAGTPGGGQFF.

DNA for the CDR3: TGTGCCAGCAGCTTCGGAGGAGGGGACGAGCAGTACTTC. Translating gives CASSFGGGDEQYF. V gene TRBV7-9 combines with J gene TRBJ2-7, with a possible D match to TRBD2 (6 bases). V was shortened by 3 bases and J by 5 bases, with 11 bases between the two germline ends. The germline V gene has CDR1 SEHNR and CDR2 FQNEAQ (reference sequence). This CDR3 region has 13 residues.

The chain couples TRBV7-9 to TRBJ1-1; the match to TRBD1 covers 8 bases. There are 15 residues in the CDR3. Trimming at V came to 3 bases and at J to 1 base, leaving 4 bases not matched to a gene. Germline V CDR1 and CDR2: SEHNR, FQNEAQ (reference sequence). The CDR3 DNA is TGTGCCAGCAGCTTCCATCAGGGGGCGAACACTGAAGCTTTCTTT. It specifies CASSFHQGANTEAFF.

The chain has TRBV6-6 and TRBJ2-2, with D possibly TRBD1 on 6 matching bases. The CDR3 runs to 16 residues. Per germline, CDR1 MNHNY and CDR2 SVGAGI (reference sequence). V shed 0 bases and J shed 7 bases, with 15 bases lying between them. The CDR3, as DNA: TGTGCCAGCAGTTACTCGATTGCTGGGGGCATCGGGGAGCTGTTTTTT. It is translated as CASSYSIAGGIGELFF.

CDR3 coding DNA: TGTGCCACCAGTGACCCACTAGCGGGACGGAACGAGCAGTACTTC. Translating it yields CATSDPLAGRNEQYF. The chain links TRBV24-1 to TRBJ2-7, with 10 bases identical to TRBD2. Losses at the gene ends were 4 bases for V and 5 bases for J; bases not matched to a gene: 7. Germline lookup yields CDR1 KGHDR and CDR2 SFDVKD. The length of the CDR3 is 15 residues.

V gene TRBV28 combines with J gene TRBJ1-2; D is unresolved. Germline values: CDR1 MDHEN, CDR2 SYDVKM. Deletions cut 2 bases from V and 4 bases from J, with 11 bases between. The CDR3 runs to 14 residues. CDR3 nucleotides: TGTGCCAGCAGTTTAGGCTTTTCGGGCTATGGCTACACCTTC. It codes for CASSLGFSGYGYTF.

The rearrangement links TRBV28 to TRBJ2-5; D might be TRBD2 (6 bases). CDR1 and CDR2 from the germline V gene are MDHEN and SYDVKM. Trimming removed 3 bases at V and 1 base at J, with 9 bases between. This CDR3 contains 14 residues. The CDR3, as DNA: TGTGCCAGCAGTTTCGGGGGAAGCCAAGAGACCCAGTACTTC. This codes for CASSFGGSQETQYF.

The CDR3 coding sequence is TGTGCCAGCAGCGTTTCAGGGGGCCCAGATACGCAGTATTTT. Translated, it gives CASSVSGGPDTQYF. The V call is TRBV9, the J call TRBJ2-3; TRBD1 aligns across 8 bases. Germline lookup yields CDR1 SGDLS and CDR2 YYNGEE. Losses at the gene ends were 2 bases for V and 4 bases for J; bases not matched to a gene: 3. The CDR3 contains 14 residues.

V usage is TRBV28 and J usage is TRBJ2-1; possible D gene TRBD1, 5 bases. Per germline, CDR1 MDHEN and CDR2 SYDVKM. The CDR3 is 16 residues long. Trimming removed 6 bases from V and 3 bases from J, with 18 bases in between. The CDR3: CASSTLRDGLYNEQFF. The CDR3 DNA reads TGTGCCAGCAGCACCCTCAGGGATGGGCTCTACAATGAGCAGTTCTTC.

The chain couples TRBV5-1 to TRBJ2-7, with D possibly being TRBD2 (5 bases). CDR1 is SGHRS, CDR2 YFSETQ, per germline. The germline V and J ends were trimmed by 4 bases and 2 bases, with 13 bases remaining between them. This CDR3 region has 14 residues. Written as DNA, the CDR3 is TGCGCCAGCAGCCCGGAGGACGACCCCTACGAGCAGTACTTC. Its protein is CASSPEDDPYEQYF.

This clone came up a few times. The CDR3, as DNA: TGTGCCAGCAGTAAATCTAGCGGGAGGGCCGGTGAGCAGTTCTTC. Translated, it gives CASSKSSGRAGEQFF. The chain employs TRBV2 and TRBJ2-1, with 12 bases matching TRBD2. Trimming at V came to 5 bases and at J to 9 bases, leaving 8 bases not matched to a gene. CDR1 and CDR2 (germline): SNHLY, FYNNEI. This CDR3 contains 15 residues.

The rearrangement links TRBV11-2 to TRBJ2-7; the D gene is possibly TRBD2 (5 bases). V lost 1 base to trimming and J lost 5 bases, with 12 bases between them. The CDR3 is made up of 14 amino acids. Germline assignment: CDR1 SGHAT and CDR2 FQNNGV. The CDR3 DNA follows: TGTGCCAGCAGCTTAGTGGCTAGCTCGGACGAGCAGTACTTC. Translated, it gives CASSLVASSDEQYF.

The chain's CDR3 is CAWSMTGMNTEAFF. CDR3 DNA sequence: TGTGCCTGGAGTATGACAGGGATGAACACTGAAGCTTTCTTT. The gene calls are TRBV30 and TRBJ1-1; the match to TRBD1 covers 7 bases. CDR3 length: 14 residues. CDR1 and CDR2 (germline): GTSNPN, SVGIG (reference sequence). The V and J ends lost 2 bases and 0 bases, in that order; junction bases with no gene match: 3.

The genes are TRBV20-1 and TRBJ1-2; no definite D call. The CDR3 runs to 12 residues. V lost 3 bases to trimming and J lost 6 bases, with 11 bases between them. CDR1 is DFQATT, CDR2 SNEGSKA, per germline (reference sequence). The CDR3 loop is CSASDRNNGYTF. In DNA, the CDR3 is TGCAGTGCTAGTGATAGGAACAATGGCTACACCTTC.

The chain has TRBV11-2 and TRBJ1-1, with 7 bases matching TRBD1. J gave up 10 bases and V 5 bases, and 19 bases lay outside the gene matches. Germline V gene lookup returns CDR1 SGHAT and CDR2 FQNNGV. The CDR3 has 16 amino acids. The CDR3 spells CASSTHRQGFGFGAFF. For the CDR3, the DNA is TGTGCCAGCAGCACCCACCGACAGGGATTTGGGTTTGGAGCTTTCTTT.

The J gene is TRBJ2-1, the V gene TRBV12-3 or TRBV12-4; D not resolved. The CDR3 contains 13 residues. V was trimmed by 1 base and J by 4 bases, leaving 5 bases between them. The CDR3 protein is CASSLVGYNEQFF. CDR3 bases: TGTGCCAGCAGTTTAGTGGGATACAATGAGCAGTTCTTC.

In its sample, this clone was seen a few times. This same CDR3 is encoded by further DNA sequences in the sample. The chain has TRBV2 and TRBJ2-7; D is undetermined. CDR1 and CDR2 from the germline V gene are SNHLY and FYNNEI. V dropped 8 bases and J dropped 3 bases, with 5 bases sitting between them. The CDR3 extends over 10 amino acids. The CDR3 nucleotides are TGTGCCAGCTCCATCTACGAGCAGTACTTC. Translation: CASSIYEQYF. Supplemented by reference TRBV2 and TRBJ2-7, the full variable domain reads EPEVTQTPSHQVTQMGQEVILRCVPISNHLYFYWYRQILGQKVEFLVSFYNNEISEKSEIFDDQFSVERPDGSNFTLKIRSTKLEDSAMYFCASSIYEQYFGPGTRLTVT.